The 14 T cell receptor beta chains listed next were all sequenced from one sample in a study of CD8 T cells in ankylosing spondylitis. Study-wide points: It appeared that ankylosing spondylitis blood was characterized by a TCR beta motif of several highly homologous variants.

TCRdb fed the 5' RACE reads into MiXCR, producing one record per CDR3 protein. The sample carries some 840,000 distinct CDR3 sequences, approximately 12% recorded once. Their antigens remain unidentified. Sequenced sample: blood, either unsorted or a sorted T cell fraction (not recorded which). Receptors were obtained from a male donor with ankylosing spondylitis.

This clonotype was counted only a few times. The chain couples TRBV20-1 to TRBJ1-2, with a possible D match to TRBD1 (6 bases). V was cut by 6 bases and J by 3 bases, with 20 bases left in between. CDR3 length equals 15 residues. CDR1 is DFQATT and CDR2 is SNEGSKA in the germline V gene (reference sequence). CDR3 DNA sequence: TGCAGTGCCGGGGGGCCCGCCCAGCTCGACTATGGCTACACCTTC. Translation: CSAGGPAQLDYGYTF.

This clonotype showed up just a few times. In DNA, the CDR3 is TGTGCCTGGAGTCGGGGACAGGGAGGATTCAATGAGCAGTTCTTC. Amino acid sequence: CAWSRGQGGFNEQFF. The J gene is TRBJ2-1, the V gene TRBV30; TRBD1 matches 9 bases. Trimming cost V 2 bases and J 6 bases; bases outside gene matches: 8. CDR3 length equals 15 residues. CDR1 is GTSNPN, CDR2 SVGIG, per germline (reference sequence).

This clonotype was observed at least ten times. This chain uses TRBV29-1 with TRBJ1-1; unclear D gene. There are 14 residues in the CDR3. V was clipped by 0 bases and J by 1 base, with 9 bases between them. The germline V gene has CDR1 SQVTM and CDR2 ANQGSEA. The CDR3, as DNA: TGCAGCGTTGAAGATCACCCCCCGAACACTGAAGCTTTCTTT. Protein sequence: CSVEDHPPNTEAFF.

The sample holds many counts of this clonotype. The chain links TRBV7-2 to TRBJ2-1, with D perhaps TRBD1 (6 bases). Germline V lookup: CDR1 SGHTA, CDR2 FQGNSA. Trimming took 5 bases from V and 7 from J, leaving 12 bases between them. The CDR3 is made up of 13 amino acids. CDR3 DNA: TGTGCCAGCAGCGTCCTACAGGGTAATGAGCAGTTCTTC. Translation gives CASSVLQGNEQFF.

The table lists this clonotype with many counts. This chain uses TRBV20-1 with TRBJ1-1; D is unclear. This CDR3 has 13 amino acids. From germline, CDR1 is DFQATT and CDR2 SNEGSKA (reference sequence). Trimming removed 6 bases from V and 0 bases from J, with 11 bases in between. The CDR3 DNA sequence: TGCAGTGCCCCCAAGACGTTGAACACTGAAGCTTTCTTT. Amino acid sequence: CSAPKTLNTEAFF.

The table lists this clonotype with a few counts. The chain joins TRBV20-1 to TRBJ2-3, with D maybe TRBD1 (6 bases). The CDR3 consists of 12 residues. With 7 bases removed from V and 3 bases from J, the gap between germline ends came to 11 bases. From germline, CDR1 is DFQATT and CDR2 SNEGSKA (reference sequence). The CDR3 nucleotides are TGCAGTGGGGGGCCCCTGACAGATACGCAGTATTTT. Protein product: CSGGPLTDTQYF.

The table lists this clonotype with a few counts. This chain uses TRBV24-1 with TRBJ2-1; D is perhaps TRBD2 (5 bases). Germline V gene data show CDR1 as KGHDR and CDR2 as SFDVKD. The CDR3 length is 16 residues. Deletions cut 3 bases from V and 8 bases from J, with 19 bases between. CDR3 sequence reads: CATSDGRWAGRDEQFF. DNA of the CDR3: TGTGCCACCAGTGATGGTCGGTGGGCGGGTCGTGATGAGCAGTTCTTC.

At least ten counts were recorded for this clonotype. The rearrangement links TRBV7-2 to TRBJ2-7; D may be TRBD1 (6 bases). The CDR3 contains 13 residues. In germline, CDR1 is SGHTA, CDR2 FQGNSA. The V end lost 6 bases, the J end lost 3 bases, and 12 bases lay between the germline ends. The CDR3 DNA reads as TGTGCCAGCAGTTTGGACAGCTTCTACGAGCAGTACTTC. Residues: CASSLDSFYEQYF.

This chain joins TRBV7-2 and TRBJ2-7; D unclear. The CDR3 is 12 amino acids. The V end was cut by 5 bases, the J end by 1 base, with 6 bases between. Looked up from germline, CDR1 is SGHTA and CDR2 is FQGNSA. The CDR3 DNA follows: TGTGCCAGCAGCGCGCGGTCCTACGAGCAGTACTTC. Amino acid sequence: CASSARSYEQYF.

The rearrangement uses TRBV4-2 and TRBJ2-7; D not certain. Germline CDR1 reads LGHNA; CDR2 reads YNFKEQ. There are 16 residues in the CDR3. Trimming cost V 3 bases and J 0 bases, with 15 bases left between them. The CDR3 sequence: CASSQARAASSYEQYF. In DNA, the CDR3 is TGTGCCAGCAGCCAGGCCCGAGCAGCGAGCTCCTACGAGCAGTACTTC.

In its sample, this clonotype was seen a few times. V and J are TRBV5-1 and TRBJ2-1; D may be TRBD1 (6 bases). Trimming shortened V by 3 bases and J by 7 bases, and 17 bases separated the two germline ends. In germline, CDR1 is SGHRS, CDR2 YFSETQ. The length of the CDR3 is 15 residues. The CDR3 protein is CASSSTVGGGNEQFF. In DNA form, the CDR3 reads TGCGCCAGCAGCTCGACCGTAGGGGGTGGGAATGAGCAGTTCTTC.

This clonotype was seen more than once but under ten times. The DNA for the CDR3 is TGTGCCAGCAGCCCCCATCCGACAACGAACAATGAGCAGTTCTTC. It encodes CASSPHPTTNNEQFF. The chain uses TRBV5-5 and TRBJ2-1; D unclear. This CDR3 is built from 15 residues. Trimming shortened V by 4 bases and J by 5 bases, and 16 bases separated the two germline ends. Germline loops: CDR1 SGHKS, CDR2 YYEKEE (reference sequence).

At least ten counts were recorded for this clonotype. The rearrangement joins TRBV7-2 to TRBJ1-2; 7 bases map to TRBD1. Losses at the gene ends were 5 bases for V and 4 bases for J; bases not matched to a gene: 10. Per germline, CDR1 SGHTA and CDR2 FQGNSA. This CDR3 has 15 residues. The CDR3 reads CASSPSPGQSYGYTF. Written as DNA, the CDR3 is TGTGCCAGCAGCCCTTCCCCGGGACAGTCCTATGGCTACACCTTC.

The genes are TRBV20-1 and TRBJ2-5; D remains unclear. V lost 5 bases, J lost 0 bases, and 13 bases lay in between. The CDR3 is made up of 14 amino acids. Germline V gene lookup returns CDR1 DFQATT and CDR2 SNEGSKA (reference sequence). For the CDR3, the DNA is TGCAGTGCTGAAACCGGAGCGTACCAAGAGACCCAGTACTTC. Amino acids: CSAETGAYQETQYF.